The 32 T cell receptor beta chains below come from one sample, sequenced in a study of T cell responses to AZD1222 COVID-19 vaccine (dated by TCRdb to about 2021). Libraries came from the immunoSEQ multiplex PCR assay. TCRdb carries this immuneACCESS record with in-frame sequences only. Its versions omit some clonotypes, under half of them owing to an unresolved V gene in the studies checked, with the rest unexplained. The sample has around 120,000 clones on record, over 75% of them singletons. The ten largest clones represent roughly 3.6% of the sample. The time point label, as the study defines it: baseline before first vaccination. The material sequenced was peripheral blood, taken on day 0 of AZD1222 vaccination. These receptors were taken from an adult in good health.

This rearrangement joins TRBV19 to TRBJ1-5; D is ambiguous. Trimming took 5 bases from V and 4 from J, leaving 9 bases between them. The CDR3 extends over 13 amino acids. Germline V gene lookup returns CDR1 LNHDA and CDR2 SQIVND (reference sequence). CDR3 nucleotide sequence: TGTGCCAGTAGTTCGACCCGAAATCAGCCCCAGCATTTT. This encodes CASSSTRNQPQHF.

This clone showed up just a few times. The rearrangement uses TRBV7-3 and TRBJ1-6; D not resolved. Germline loops: CDR1 SGHTA, CDR2 FQGTGA. V lost 4 bases and J 6 bases, leaving 13 bases between the germline ends. CDR3 length: 15 amino acids. CDR3 nucleotide sequence: TGTGCCAGCAGCTCCGGGGTTTATGGTAATTCACCCCTCCACTTT. Its protein is CASSSGVYGNSPLHF.

This sequence joins TRBV12-5 and TRBJ2-1; TRBD2 matches at 7 bases. CDR1 and CDR2 from the germline V gene are LGHNT and FRNRAP. CDR3 length: 16 residues. V gave up 1 base and J gave up 0 bases; unmatched junction bases: 3. CDR3 loop: CASGLAGGSSYNEQFF. CDR3 DNA: TGTGCTAGTGGTTTGGCGGGGGGAAGCTCCTACAATGAGCAGTTCTTC.

The count of this clone is one. The gene calls are TRBV5-4 and TRBJ1-2, with D perhaps TRBD1 (5 bases). The CDR3 totals 13 residues. The germline CDR1 and CDR2 sequences are SGHNT and YYREEE (reference sequence). The germline V and J ends were trimmed by 5 bases and 5 bases, with 13 bases remaining between them. This CDR3 is CASRHGTAYGYTF. CDR3 DNA: TGTGCCAGCAGACACGGGACTGCTTATGGCTACACCTTC.

The genes are TRBV2 and TRBJ2-5, with 14 bases matching TRBD2. The CDR3 contains 16 residues. The germline V gene has CDR1 SNHLY and CDR2 FYNNEI. Losses at the gene ends were 6 bases for V and 2 bases for J; bases not matched to a gene: 5. This CDR3 reads CASRHGLAGGQETQYF. CDR3 nucleotides: TGTGCCAGCAGGCATGGACTAGCGGGGGGACAAGAGACCCAGTACTTC.

This sequence joins TRBV19 and TRBJ2-6; D is uncertain. CDR3 length equals 17 residues. Looked up from germline, CDR1 is LNHDA and CDR2 is SQIVND (reference sequence). V lost 0 bases to trimming and J lost 0 bases, with 9 bases between them. The CDR3: CASSIDILISGANVLTF. The DNA for the CDR3 is TGTGCCAGTAGTATAGATATCTTGATCTCTGGGGCCAACGTCCTGACTTTC.

The V and J genes are TRBV10-3 and TRBJ1-4, with D possibly being TRBD1 (5 bases). This CDR3 has 15 residues. Germline CDR1 and CDR2: ENHRY and SYGVKD. The germline V and J ends were trimmed by 0 bases and 3 bases, with 8 bases remaining between them. The CDR3 spells CAISESGVSNEKLFF. CDR3 DNA sequence: TGTGCCATCAGTGAGTCAGGGGTTTCTAATGAAAAACTGTTTTTT.

The chain has TRBV7-6 and TRBJ2-2, with D possibly matching TRBD2 (7 bases). V lost 5 bases to trimming and J lost 4 bases, with 17 bases between them. This CDR3 contains 16 residues. CDR1 and CDR2 (germline): SGHVS, FNYEAQ. The CDR3 nucleotides are TGTGCCAGCAGCCAAAGCACAGGGAGGGCCACCGGGGAGCTGTTTTTT. It specifies CASSQSTGRATGELFF.

The chain has TRBV19 and TRBJ2-7, with 9 bases identical to TRBD1. The V gene end was trimmed by 1 base and the J gene end by 0 bases; junction bases not matched to a gene: 4. CDR3 length equals 16 residues. Germline V gene lookup returns CDR1 LNHDA and CDR2 SQIVND (reference sequence). The CDR3 coding sequence is TGTGCCAGTAGTATAGTACCGGGACAGGGCTCCTACGAGCAGTACTTC. Protein product: CASSIVPGQGSYEQYF.

V gene TRBV3-1 (or the pseudogene TRBV3-2) combines with J gene TRBJ2-7; D is ambiguous. CDR3 length: 12 amino acids. V shed 4 bases and J shed 4 bases, with 8 bases lying between them. CDR1 is LGHDT and CDR2 is YNNKEL in the germline V gene (reference sequence). The CDR3 protein is CASSRLGYEQYF. The CDR3 DNA follows: TGTGCCAGCAGCCGGTTAGGGTACGAGCAGTACTTC.

In its sample, this clone was seen once. The chain employs TRBV19 and TRBJ1-6, with TRBD1 as a possible D gene (5 bases). The CDR3 runs 13 residues. V shed 1 base and J shed 13 bases, with 11 bases lying between them. CDR1 is LNHDA and CDR2 is SQIVND in the germline V gene (reference sequence). CDR3 DNA: TGTGCCAGTAGTATAGCCAGCGGGACCCCCCTCCACTTT. Protein sequence: CASSIASGTPLHF.

This clone was counted once. This chain uses TRBV7-9 with TRBJ2-3, with 8 bases fitting TRBD1. The V segment lost 3 bases and the J segment 3 bases; nucleotides outside the gene matches: 2. Germline values: CDR1 SEHNR, CDR2 FQNEAQ (reference sequence). The CDR3 runs to 14 residues. CDR3 sequence reads: CASSFGQGTDTQYF. In DNA, the CDR3 is TGTGCCAGCAGCTTCGGACAGGGTACAGATACGCAGTATTTT.

This clone was detected only a few times. The chain links TRBV5-1 to TRBJ1-1, with 9 bases matching TRBD1. The CDR3 has 15 residues. V lost 4 bases to trimming and J lost 6 bases; unmatched junction nucleotides: 10. Germline loops: CDR1 SGHRS, CDR2 YFSETQ. The CDR3 loop is CASSAGQGSKPEAFF. The CDR3 nucleotides are TGCGCCAGCAGCGCGGGACAGGGAAGCAAGCCTGAAGCTTTCTTT.

This chain links TRBV18 with TRBJ2-1; 11 nucleotides agree with TRBD2. The trim removed 4 bases at V and 5 bases at J, leaving 1 base unmatched. Germline CDR1 and CDR2: KGHSH and LQKENI. The CDR3 runs to 14 residues. The CDR3 is CASSLGLADNEQFF. The CDR3, as DNA: TGTGCCAGCTCACTGGGACTAGCGGACAATGAGCAGTTCTTC. The full variable domain, completed using reference TRBV18 and TRBJ2-1, is NAGVMQNPRHLVRRRGQEARLRCSPMKGHSHVYWYRQLPEEGLKFMVYLQKENIIDESGMPKERFSAEFPKEGPSILRIQQVVRGDSAAYFCASSLGLADNEQFFGPGTRLTVL.

The V and J genes are TRBV29-1 and TRBJ1-1; 9 bases fit TRBD1. The length of the CDR3 is 16 residues. V trimming: 4 bases; J trimming: 4 bases; junction bases outside the gene matches: 13. Germline V gives CDR1 SQVTM, CDR2 ANQGSEA. The CDR3, as DNA: TGCAGCGTTGGGAGGAGGGACAGGGAGAGAGGCACTGAAGCTTTCTTT. This encodes CSVGRRDRERGTEAFF.

This clone is a singleton in its sample. The chain is built from TRBV10-1 and TRBJ1-1; D possibly corresponds to TRBD1 (6 bases). CDR1 WNHNN and CDR2 SYGVQD come from the germline V gene (reference sequence). V shed 4 bases and J shed 7 bases, with 16 bases lying between them. The CDR3 has 14 residues. CDR3: CASSAGGRGGEAFF. The DNA of the CDR3 is TGCGCCAGCAGTGCTGGGGGGCGCGGTGGTGAAGCTTTCTTT.

This clone has more than one count but fewer than ten. This rearrangement joins TRBV3-1 (or the pseudogene TRBV3-2) to TRBJ2-3, with D tentatively TRBD2 (5 bases). The CDR3 is 15 residues long. Looked up from germline, CDR1 is LGHDT and CDR2 is YNNKEL (reference sequence). V was trimmed by 1 base and J by 3 bases, leaving 11 bases between them. As DNA, the CDR3 is TGTGCCAGCAGCCAAGTACCGGACTTTACAGATACGCAGTATTTT. Translated: CASSQVPDFTDTQYF.

This sequence joins TRBV7-9 and TRBJ2-7, with 8 bases identical to TRBD2. V gave up 5 bases and J gave up 0 bases; unmatched junction bases: 12. This CDR3 contains 17 residues. Per germline, CDR1 SEHNR and CDR2 FQNEAQ (reference sequence). The CDR3 loop is CASSGLLGGGRSYEQYF. The CDR3 DNA reads as TGTGCCAGCAGCGGCCTCCTCGGGGGGGGGCGCTCCTACGAGCAGTACTTC. The variable domain in full, with the rest retrieved from reference TRBV7-9 and TRBJ2-7, is DTGVSQNPRHKITKRGQNVTFRCDPISEHNRLYWYRQTLGQGPEFLTYFQNEAQLEKSRLLSDRFSAERPKGSFSTLEIQRTEQGDSAMYLCASSGLLGGGRSYEQYFGPGTRLTVT.

The chain carries TRBV19 and TRBJ1-2; tentatively, D is TRBD1 (5 bases). The CDR3 is made up of 11 amino acids. Deletions cut 9 bases from V and 7 bases from J, with 12 bases between. Germline V CDR1 and CDR2: LNHDA, SQIVND (reference sequence). The chain's CDR3 is CASTQGLGYTF. CDR3 DNA: TGTGCCAGCACCCAGGGCCTTGGCTACACCTTC.

This chain links TRBV7-2 with TRBJ1-1; the D is unclear. Trimming cost V 4 bases and J 4 bases, with 10 bases left between them. Germline values: CDR1 SGHTA, CDR2 FQGNSA. The length of the CDR3 is 13 residues. The CDR3 loop reads CASSSQWGTEAFF. CDR3 coding DNA: TGTGCCAGCAGCTCTCAATGGGGCACTGAAGCTTTCTTT.

The genes are TRBV2 and TRBJ1-6; D gene unclear. CDR3 length: 17 amino acids. Germline assignment: CDR1 SNHLY and CDR2 FYNNEI. Trimming pared 4 bases from V and 10 bases from J, leaving 23 bases between. The CDR3 sequence: CASSVTSGRVRISPLHF. In DNA form, the CDR3 reads TGTGCCAGCAGTGTCACCTCTGGAAGGGTCCGTATATCACCCCTCCACTTT.

This chain links TRBV6-6 with TRBJ2-7, with D perhaps being TRBD1 or TRBD2 (5 bases each). Looked up from germline, CDR1 is MNHNY and CDR2 is SVGAGI (reference sequence). This CDR3 region has 13 residues. With 5 bases removed from V and 3 bases from J, the gap between germline ends came to 11 bases. The DNA of the CDR3 is TGTGCCAGCAGTCGGGACGGGGACTACGAGCAGTACTTC. This translates into CASSRDGDYEQYF.

This clone is a singleton in its sample. The chain combines TRBV9 with TRBJ2-1, with D possibly being TRBD2 (6 bases). Germline V gives CDR1 SGDLS, CDR2 YYNGEE. Trimming stripped 2 bases from V and 8 bases from J, with 8 bases between. This CDR3 region has 12 residues. The chain's CDR3 is CASSVGGDEQFF. DNA for the CDR3: TGTGCCAGCAGCGTGGGGGGAGATGAGCAGTTCTTC.

This clone has a single count. This sequence joins TRBV7-9 and TRBJ1-4, with TRBD1 matching over 10 bases. This CDR3 comprises 16 residues. CDR1 is SEHNR and CDR2 is FQNEAQ in the germline V gene (reference sequence). The V and J ends lost 5 bases and 6 bases, in that order; junction bases with no gene match: 9. In nucleotides, the CDR3 is TGTGCCAGCAGCCGGAGCTCCGGGACAGGGGATGAAAAACTGTTTTTT. It is translated as CASSRSSGTGDEKLFF.

The gene calls are TRBV7-9 and TRBJ1-1, with unresolved D. Germline CDR1 SEHNR, CDR2 FQNEAQ (reference sequence). The germline V and J ends were trimmed by 5 bases and 1 base, with 11 bases remaining between them. The CDR3 contains 14 residues. The CDR3 region is CASSVGVGNTEAFF. Written as DNA, the CDR3 is TGTGCCAGCAGCGTGGGCGTGGGGAACACTGAAGCTTTCTTT.

V gene TRBV13 combines with J gene TRBJ2-7; D is unclear. CDR3 length equals 15 residues. The V gene lost 2 bases and the J gene lost 0 bases, with 11 bases spanning the gap. Looked up from germline, CDR1 is PRHDT and CDR2 is FYEKMQ (reference sequence). In nucleotides, the CDR3 is TGTGCCAGCAGCTTAACGGGCTACCTCTCCTACGAGCAGTACTTC. It yields the protein CASSLTGYLSYEQYF. The full variable domain, completed using reference TRBV13 and TRBJ2-7, is AAGVIQSPRHLIKEKRETATLKCYPIPRHDTVYWYQQGPGQDPQFLISFYEKMQSDKGSIPDRFSAQQFSDYHSELNMSSLELGDSALYFCASSLTGYLSYEQYFGPGTRLTVT.

The rearrangement joins TRBV5-6 to TRBJ1-2; the D gene is possibly TRBD1 (6 bases). The length of the CDR3 is 15 residues. Trimming shortened V by 0 bases and J by 1 base, and 10 bases separated the two germline ends. Per germline, CDR1 SGHDT and CDR2 YYEEEE. DNA of the CDR3: TGTGCCAGCAGCTTGGTTCAGGGGATTAACTATGGCTACACCTTC. Amino acid sequence: CASSLVQGINYGYTF.

In its sample, this clone was seen a few times. The V gene is TRBV6-5, the J gene TRBJ1-2; unclear D gene. Trimming stripped 2 bases from V and 7 bases from J, with 11 bases between. CDR1 and CDR2 from the germline V gene are MNHEY and SVGAGI. The CDR3 length is 13 residues. The CDR3 reads CASSYGSIGGYTF. The CDR3 nucleotides read TGTGCCAGCAGTTACGGTAGTATAGGTGGCTACACCTTC.

The J gene is TRBJ2-3, the V gene TRBV7-3; the match to TRBD2 covers 9 bases. The germline V gene encodes CDR1 SGHTA and CDR2 FQGTGA. Trimming removed 5 bases from V and 5 bases from J; junction bases left unmatched: 8. This CDR3 region has 15 residues. CDR3 loop: CASSLTSGFRDTQYF. CDR3 DNA sequence: TGTGCCAGCAGCCTGACTAGCGGTTTCAGAGATACGCAGTATTTT. The full variable domain, rest sourced from reference TRBV7-3 and TRBJ2-3, is GAGVSQTPSNKVTEKGKYVELRCDPISGHTALYWYRQSLGQGPEFLIYFQGTGAADDSGLPNDRFFAVRPEGSVSTLKIQRTERGDSAVYLCASSLTSGFRDTQYFGPGTRLTVL.

This chain links TRBV11-2 with TRBJ1-1; D gene uncertain. V dropped 5 bases and J dropped 3 bases, with 16 bases sitting between them. This CDR3 comprises 15 residues. CDR1 SGHAT and CDR2 FQNNGV come from the germline V gene. CDR3 bases: TGTGCCAGCAGCCTACTCGGACGTAGGGACACTGAAGCTTTCTTT. Translation: CASSLLGRRDTEAFF.

V usage is TRBV19 and J usage is TRBJ1-1; D is unresolved. Germline V gene lookup returns CDR1 LNHDA and CDR2 SQIVND (reference sequence). There are 11 residues in the CDR3. V was trimmed by 4 bases and J by 9 bases, leaving 9 bases between them. Here the CDR3 reads CASSTPFQAFF. The DNA of the CDR3 is TGTGCCAGTAGTACGCCTTTTCAAGCTTTCTTT.

The CDR3 spells CASRHTGGAGNQPQHF. In DNA form, the CDR3 reads TGTGCCAGTAGACATACAGGGGGCGCTGGCAATCAGCCCCAGCATTTT. The chain recombines TRBV19 with TRBJ1-5, with 9 bases identical to TRBD1. This CDR3 is built from 16 residues. Germline CDR1 reads LNHDA; CDR2 reads SQIVND (reference sequence). J lost 2 bases, V lost 6 bases, and 8 bases had no gene match.